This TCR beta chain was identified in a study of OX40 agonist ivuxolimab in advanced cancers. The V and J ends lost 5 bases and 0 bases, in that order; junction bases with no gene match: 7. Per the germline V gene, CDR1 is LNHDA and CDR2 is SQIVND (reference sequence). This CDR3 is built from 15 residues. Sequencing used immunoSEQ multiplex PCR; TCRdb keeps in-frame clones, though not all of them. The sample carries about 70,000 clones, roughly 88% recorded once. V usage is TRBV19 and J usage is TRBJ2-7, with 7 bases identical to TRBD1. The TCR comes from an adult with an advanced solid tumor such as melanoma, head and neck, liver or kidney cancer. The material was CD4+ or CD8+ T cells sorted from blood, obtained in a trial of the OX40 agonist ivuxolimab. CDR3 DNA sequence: TGTGCCAGTAGTGGCACGGGACAGTTCTCCTACGAGCAGTACTTC. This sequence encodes CASSGTGQFSYEQYF.